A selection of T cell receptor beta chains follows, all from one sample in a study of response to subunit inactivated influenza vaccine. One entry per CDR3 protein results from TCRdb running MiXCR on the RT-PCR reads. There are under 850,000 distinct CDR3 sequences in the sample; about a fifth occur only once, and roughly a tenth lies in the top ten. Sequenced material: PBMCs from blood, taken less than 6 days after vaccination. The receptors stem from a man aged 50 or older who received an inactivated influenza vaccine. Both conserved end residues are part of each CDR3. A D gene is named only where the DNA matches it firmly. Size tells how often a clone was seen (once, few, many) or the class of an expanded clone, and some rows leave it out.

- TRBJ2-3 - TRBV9 CASSVQGNTDTQYF TGTGCCAGCAGCGTACAGGGGAACACAGATACGCAGTATTTT
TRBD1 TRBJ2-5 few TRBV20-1 CSAAQGEETQYF TGCAGTGCTGCGCAGGGGGAAGAGACCCAGTACTTC
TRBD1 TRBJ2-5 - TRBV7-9 CASSLDRVRRETQYF TGTGCCAGCAGCCTGGACAGGGTGCGTAGAGAGACCCAGTACTTC
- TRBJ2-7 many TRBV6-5 CASSRDYEQYF TGTGCCAGCAGCCGGGACTACGAGCAGTACTTC
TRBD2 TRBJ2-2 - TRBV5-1 CASSLAASGSTGELFF TGCGCCAGCAGCTTGGCGGCTAGCGGGAGCACCGGGGAGCTGTTTTTT
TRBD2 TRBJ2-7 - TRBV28 CASSPSGGRGEQYF TGTGCCAGCAGCCCCAGCGGGGGTAGAGGGGAGCAGTACTTC
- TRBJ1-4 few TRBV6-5 CASSYGVATNEKLFF TGTGCCAGCAGTTACGGAGTAGCAACTAATGAAAAACTGTTTTTT
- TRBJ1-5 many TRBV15 CATSLGAQPQHF TGTGCCACCAGTCTAGGGGCTCAGCCCCAGCATTTT
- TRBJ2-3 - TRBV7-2 CASSPLSGRVDTQYF TGTGCCAGCAGCCCCCTGTCAGGGCGGGTGGATACGCAGTATTTT
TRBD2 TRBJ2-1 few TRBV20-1 CSARAASGGIYNEQFF TGCAGTGCTAGGGCGGCTAGCGGGGGGATCTACAATGAGCAGTTCTTC
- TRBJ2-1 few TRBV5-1 CASRPTVSSYNEQFF TGCGCCAGCAGACCTACAGTTAGCTCCTACAATGAGCAGTTCTTC
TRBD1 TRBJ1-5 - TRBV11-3 CASSQDRVIRNQPQHF TGTGCCAGCAGCCAGGACAGGGTTATACGCAATCAGCCCCAGCATTTT
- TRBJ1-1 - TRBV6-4 CASSEGPAPEAFF TGTGCCAGCAGTGAAGGTCCGGCACCTGAAGCTTTCTTT
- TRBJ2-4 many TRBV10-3 CAISDGVAKNIQYF TGTGCCATCAGTGACGGGGTGGCCAAAAACATTCAGTACTTC
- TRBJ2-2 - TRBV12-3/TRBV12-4 CASSSGGTNTGELFF TGTGCCAGCAGTTCCGGCGGGACAAACACCGGGGAGCTGTTTTTT